The entry below describes one T cell receptor beta chain. CDR3 size: 12 residues. The V gene lost 0 bases and the J gene lost 6 bases, with 3 bases spanning the gap. The germline CDR1 and CDR2 sequences are MGHDK and SYGVNS. This sample was included in a study of blood T cell repertoires in COVID-19. At the level of the study: PBMCs, B-cell-depleted T cells, or T cells were the source of the cDNA or gDNA that made up the material.

This table comes from immunoSEQ multiplex PCR, and its TCRdb copy is limited to in-frame clones, with some not included. The table lists tens of thousands of clones, roughly 86% of them singletons. The sequenced sample was peripheral blood. The receptor comes from a man in his fifties in a cohort sampled during active COVID-19. This chain links TRBV25-1 with TRBJ2-1; D is ambiguous. CDR3: CASSEYVNEQFF. CDR3 coding DNA: TGTGCCAGCAGTGAATACGTCAATGAGCAGTTCTTC.